The sequence of this T cell receptor (beta chain) was determined in a study of T cell responses to AZD1222 COVID-19 vaccine. Regarding the study as a whole: The donor group comprised mostly white British people and more females; the analysis possibly underestimated clonal diversity. After the peak T cell response, and only then, were repertoires sampled.

The junction had 11 bases not matched to a gene; V was cut back by 0 bases and J by 9 bases. The length of the CDR3 is 16 residues. CDR1 LGHNA and CDR2 YSLEER come from the germline V gene. As to this clone: Its antigen is still unknown.

Only in-frame clones appear in the TCRdb table, and some are missing; sequencing was by immunoSEQ multiplex PCR. The repertoire holds 180,000 or so clones, with approximately 90% as singletons. This receptor was obtained from an adult who received the AZD1222 COVID-19 vaccine. This chain uses TRBV4-3 with TRBJ2-4; 7 bases are shared with TRBD1. The source material was peripheral blood, sampled 28 days after the second AZD1222 dose. The DNA of the CDR3 is TGCGCCAGCAGCCAAGATGGCCCCGACAGGGTGGGCATTCAGTACTTC. Amino acid sequence: CASSQDGPDRVGIQYF.